These 24 T cell receptor beta chains share one sample of origin, sequenced in a study of chemoradiotherapy in HPV16-positive cancers. The assay was immunoSEQ multiplex PCR, and TCRdb's table has in-frame clones only and misses some. The sample yields some 32,000 clones, approximately 88% seen once. The starting material was blood, obtained from a patient who underwent chemoradiotherapy. The receptor set was obtained from a human donor with HPV-associated anogenital cancer.

A note on this clone: The junction differs from germline at one of its ends, possibly a read error. The genes are TRBV19 and TRBJ1-5; D is unresolved. CDR3 length equals 17 residues. Germline CDR1 reads LNHDA; CDR2 reads SQIVND (reference sequence). The CDR3 nucleotides read TGTGCCAGCAGTAACTCTCCGGAGGGTTTGAGCAATCAGCCCCAGCATTTT. This translates into CASSNSPEGLSNQPQHF.

The chain joins TRBV20-1 to TRBJ2-7; D not resolved. V gave up 3 bases and J gave up 5 bases, with 5 bases separating them. In germline, CDR1 is DFQATT, CDR2 SNEGSKA (reference sequence). CDR3 length: 10 residues. Here the CDR3 reads CSASHHEQYF. The CDR3 coding sequence is TGCAGTGCTAGCCACCACGAGCAGTACTTC.

The J gene is TRBJ1-5, the V gene TRBV18, with 7 bases lining up with TRBD1. The germline gives CDR1 KGHSH, CDR2 LQKENI. There are 14 residues in the CDR3. Trimming cost V 4 bases and J 3 bases; bases outside gene matches: 3. This CDR3 reads CASSLGQANQPQHF. The CDR3 region has the DNA TGTGCCAGCTCACTCGGACAGGCCAATCAGCCCCAGCATTTT.

This chain uses TRBV14 with TRBJ2-3; possibly TRBD1 for D (7 bases). CDR3 length equals 14 residues. The germline V gene encodes CDR1 SGHDN and CDR2 FVKESK. Trimming pared 4 bases from V and 5 bases from J, leaving 13 bases between. CDR3 protein: CASSRTGGGDTQYF. CDR3 nucleotide sequence: TGTGCCAGCAGCCGGACAGGAGGGGGAGATACGCAGTATTTT.

This clone has only one observation. The V and J genes are TRBV10-2 and TRBJ1-2; the match to TRBD1 covers 10 bases. V lost 6 bases, J lost 5 bases, and 3 bases stayed unmatched. Per the germline V gene, CDR1 is WSHSY and CDR2 is SAAADI. This CDR3 is 13 amino acids long. The DNA of the CDR3 is TGCGCCAGCAGGACAGGGGGCTGGTATGGCTACACCTTC. This gives the protein CASRTGGWYGYTF.

The V gene is TRBV7-2, the J gene TRBJ2-7; D is unclear. V shed 5 bases and J shed 4 bases, with 12 bases lying between them. CDR1 and CDR2 (germline): SGHTA, FQGNSA. The CDR3 is made up of 13 amino acids. CDR3 sequence (DNA): TGTGCCAGCAGCCCCCGTTTTAAGTACGAGCAGTACTTC. It encodes CASSPRFKYEQYF.

The chain joins TRBV6-6 to TRBJ1-4; perhaps TRBD1 as D (5 bases). CDR3 size: 14 residues. V dropped 2 bases and J dropped 6 bases, with 10 bases sitting between them. Looked up from germline, CDR1 is MNHNY and CDR2 is SVGAGI (reference sequence). CDR3 region: CASSYRGTDEKLFF. The DNA of the CDR3 is TGTGCCAGCAGTTACCGTGGGACGGATGAAAAACTGTTTTTT.

This clone was seen once. V is TRBV2 and J is TRBJ1-2; the D is unclear. Germline assignment: CDR1 SNHLY and CDR2 FYNNEI. Between the trimmed V and J ends, which lost 6 bases and 7 bases, there was a span of 15 bases. This CDR3 spans 13 amino acids. CDR3 bases: TGTGCCAGCAGCAAAGACGGTTACGGTGGCTACACCTTC. It specifies CASSKDGYGGYTF.

The V call is TRBV6-1, the J call TRBJ2-5; D might be TRBD1 or TRBD2, each matching 5 bases. With 5 bases removed from V and 6 bases from J, the gap between germline ends came to 13 bases. The CDR3 runs to 13 residues. Germline CDR1 reads MNHNS; CDR2 reads SASEGT. Here the CDR3 reads CASSRESGQTQYF. The CDR3 DNA is TGTGCCAGCAGTCGGGAATCGGGGCAGACCCAGTACTTC.

The chain recombines TRBV7-3 with TRBJ2-2; 10 bases line up with TRBD2. Germline CDR1 and CDR2: SGHTA and FQGTGA. The trim removed 1 base at V and 5 bases at J, leaving 10 bases unmatched. CDR3 size: 18 residues. CDR3 DNA sequence: TGTGCCAGCAGCTTAAAGGGGCGGCTAGCGGGGGATACCGGGGAGCTGTTTTTT. Translating it yields CASSLKGRLAGDTGELFF.

The chain uses TRBV6-1 and TRBJ1-5, with a possible D match to TRBD1 (5 bases). V was pared by 5 bases and J by 2 bases, with 13 bases between. Germline assignment: CDR1 MNHNS and CDR2 SASEGT. The CDR3 runs 15 residues. CDR3 loop: CASSLGRGGNQPQHF. CDR3 nucleotides: TGTGCCAGCAGTTTGGGGAGGGGAGGCAATCAGCCCCAGCATTTT.

The chain has TRBV4-1 and TRBJ1-6; no reliable D call. The CDR3 length is 15 residues. The germline V gene has CDR1 MGHRA and CDR2 YSYEKL. The V gene lost 5 bases and the J gene lost 13 bases, with 21 bases spanning the gap. CDR3 DNA: TGCGCCAGCAGCAACCCTGCTAGGCGGCCTCCCCCCCTCCACTTT. Amino acids: CASSNPARRPPPLHF.

The chain recombines TRBV14 with TRBJ1-4, with D possibly being TRBD1 (5 bases). The CDR3 is 12 amino acids. V was trimmed by 10 bases and J by 10 bases, leaving 16 bases between them. Germline values: CDR1 SGHDN, CDR2 FVKESK. The CDR3 here is CATSRGGVKLFF. For the CDR3, the DNA is TGTGCCACTAGCCGCGGAGGGGTAAAACTGTTTTTT. Together with reference TRBV14 and TRBJ1-4, the CDR3 gives the full variable domain: EAGVTQFPSHSVIEKGQTVTLRCDPISGHDNLYWYRRVMGKEIKFLLHFVKESKQDESGMPNNRFLAERTGGTYSTLKVQPAELEDSGVYFCATSRGGVKLFFGSGTQLSVL.

A word on this clone: Germline and junction disagree at one end, which may indicate a read error. This chain uses TRBV27 with TRBJ2-5; no reliable D call. The J call is uncertain, as TRBJ2-7 better fits the DNA end. The CDR3 is 14 amino acids. Germline V gene data show CDR1 as MNHEY and CDR2 as SMNVEV (reference sequence). The CDR3, as DNA: TGTACCAGCAGTTTATCGCGATCAGGCGACGAGCAGTACTTC. This codes for CTSSLSRSGDEQYF.

The chain recombines TRBV7-9 with TRBJ2-3; TRBD1 matches at 10 bases. The CDR3 spans 16 residues. Germline CDR1 and CDR2: SEHNR and FQNEAQ (reference sequence). Trimming removed 5 bases from V and 4 bases from J; junction bases left unmatched: 9. The CDR3 region has the DNA TGTGCCAGCAGCGAGACGGACAGGGGGTTCGCAGATACGCAGTATTTT. Protein: CASSETDRGFADTQYF.

This clone was found once. CDR3 loop: CASSLSEGNSPLHF. The CDR3 coding sequence is TGTGCCAGCAGCCTATCAGAGGGGAATTCACCCCTCCACTTT. V and J are TRBV6-1 and TRBJ1-6, with D possibly matching TRBD1 (5 bases). This CDR3 is built from 14 residues. Germline assignment: CDR1 MNHNS and CDR2 SASEGT. Trimming took 6 bases from V and 7 from J, leaving 13 bases between them.

By share, this clone ranks as medium-sized. The CDR3 sequence is CASSLTGIPYEQYF. In nucleotides, the CDR3 is TGTGCCAGCAGTTTGACCGGGATCCCCTACGAGCAGTACTTC. V gene TRBV27 combines with J gene TRBJ2-7, with D possibly matching TRBD2 (5 bases). V was shortened by 3 bases and J by 2 bases, with 11 bases between the two germline ends. CDR1 and CDR2 from the germline V gene are MNHEY and SMNVEV (reference sequence). This CDR3 has 14 amino acids.

The chain couples TRBV6-6 to TRBJ1-4, with D unclear. Looked up from germline, CDR1 is MNHNY and CDR2 is SVGAGI (reference sequence). This CDR3 comprises 15 residues. V shed 6 bases and J shed 5 bases, with 16 bases lying between them. For the CDR3, the DNA is TGTGCCAGCAGCAAGAAGGGCTACCCGAATGAAAAACTGTTTTTT. Protein product: CASSKKGYPNEKLFF.

The CDR3 DNA reads TGCGCCAGCAGCCCGCTTAAGAGTGTAGGGGCCAAAAACATTCAGTACTTC. Translation gives CASSPLKSVGAKNIQYF. This rearrangement joins TRBV4-1 to TRBJ2-4; no clear D gene. The CDR3 is 17 residues long. Germline CDR1 MGHRA, CDR2 YSYEKL. The V end lost 4 bases, the J end lost 1 base, and 17 bases lay between the germline ends.

This chain links TRBV25-1 with TRBJ1-1, with D maybe TRBD1 (6 bases). The CDR3 is 13 residues long. Germline assignment: CDR1 MGHDK and CDR2 SYGVNS. The V end was cut by 3 bases, the J end by 4 bases, with 9 bases between. CDR3: CASSERGLTEAFF. CDR3 nucleotides: TGTGCCAGCAGTGAGCGGGGGCTCACTGAAGCTTTCTTT. The full variable domain, completed using reference TRBV25-1 and TRBJ1-1, is EADIYQTPRYLVIGTGKKITLECSQTMGHDKMYWYQQDPGMELHLIHYSYGVNSTEKGDLSSESTVSRIRTEHFPLTLESARPSHTSQYLCASSERGLTEAFFGQGTRLTVV.

This clone was seen just once. The CDR3 region has the DNA TGTGCCAGCAGGGAGGGTGCCATACTCTCCTACGAGCAGTACTTC. Amino acids: CASREGAILSYEQYF. The rearrangement links TRBV2 to TRBJ2-7, with D possibly being TRBD2 (6 bases). V gave up 6 bases and J gave up 0 bases, with 15 bases separating them. The CDR3 is 15 amino acids. Germline assignment: CDR1 SNHLY and CDR2 FYNNEI.

This chain uses TRBV7-5 with TRBJ1-6; TRBD1, the table's D call, was not compared with the DNA. TRBV7-5 is a known pseudogene. The CDR3 is 17 amino acids. CDR3 region: CARSLQGLSSYNSPLHF. The CDR3 nucleotides are TGTGCCAGAAGTCTACAGGGGCTTAGCTCCTATAATTCACCCCTCCACTTT.

The V gene is TRBV6-5, the J gene TRBJ2-3, with TRBD2 as a possible D gene (5 bases). The CDR3 extends over 15 amino acids. CDR1 and CDR2 (germline): MNHEY, SVGAGI. Trimming took 2 bases from V and 1 from J, leaving 10 bases between them. CDR3 sequence (DNA): TGTGCCAGCAGTTACGTTGGGAGCCGCACAGATACGCAGTATTTT. Translated, it gives CASSYVGSRTDTQYF.

The V gene is TRBV6-1, the J gene TRBJ2-3; 11 positions match TRBD1. Trimming at V came to 7 bases and at J to 5 bases, leaving 8 bases not matched to a gene. Germline V CDR1 and CDR2: MNHNS, SASEGT. The CDR3 contains 15 residues. CDR3 in amino acids: CASKVGTGGLDTQYF. CDR3 DNA: TGTGCCAGCAAGGTCGGGACAGGGGGATTAGATACGCAGTATTTT.